These 28 T cell receptor beta chains were all obtained from the same sample, sequenced in a study of blood T cell repertoires in COVID-19 (dated by TCRdb to the early 2020s). Preparation of the library involved the immunoSEQ multiplex PCR assay. The table comes from immuneACCESS by way of TCRdb, which keeps in-frame sequences with V and J called. Part of the clones is missing from these tables; in studies checked, under half for an unresolved V gene and the rest for unknown reasons. This sample gives 300,000 to 450,000 clones in total; 85% to 90% of them show up just once. The ten largest clonotypes hold approximately 1% of the sample. The sample taken for sequencing was PBMCs or T cells enriched from blood (not recorded which). Receptors were obtained from a woman aged 25 to 45 who had been exposed to COVID-19.

The chain combines TRBV28 with TRBJ2-6, with D possibly matching TRBD1 (5 bases). The CDR3 consists of 14 residues. Between the trimmed V and J ends, which lost 7 bases and 0 bases, there was a span of 7 bases. Looked up from germline, CDR1 is MDHEN and CDR2 is SYDVKM. The CDR3 reads CASNQGSGANVLTF. CDR3 coding DNA: TGTGCCAGCAATCAGGGCTCTGGGGCCAACGTCCTGACTTTC.

V usage is TRBV19 and J usage is TRBJ2-7; TRBD2 might be the D (6 bases). Trimming removed 3 bases at V and 0 bases at J, with 12 bases between. Looked up from germline, CDR1 is LNHDA and CDR2 is SQIVND (reference sequence). This CDR3 is built from 15 residues. The CDR3 region is CASSIASASSYEQYF. In DNA, the CDR3 is TGTGCCAGTAGTATTGCTAGCGCTTCCTCCTACGAGCAGTACTTC.

The chain uses TRBV6-2 or TRBV6-3 and TRBJ1-1, with D hard to call. This CDR3 spans 17 amino acids. The germline V and J ends were trimmed by 2 bases and 0 bases, with 16 bases remaining between them. From germline, CDR1 is MNHEY and CDR2 SVGEGT. The CDR3, as DNA: TGTGCCAGCAGTTACCCCGGGATCGCCCCTATGAACACTGAAGCTTTCTTT. Translated: CASSYPGIAPMNTEAFF.

This clone was recorded only once. The V and J genes are TRBV28 and TRBJ1-6; no clear D. Trimming removed 5 bases at V and 10 bases at J, with 15 bases between. Germline CDR1 and CDR2: MDHEN and SYDVKM. The CDR3 covers 14 residues. The CDR3 protein is CASSAVGVGSPLHF. DNA for the CDR3: TGTGCCAGCAGTGCAGTCGGGGTTGGGTCACCCCTCCACTTT.

The chain employs TRBV5-1 and TRBJ1-2; D uncertain. Germline V gene lookup returns CDR1 SGHRS and CDR2 YFSETQ. The CDR3 loop spans 16 amino acids. Trimming cost V 0 bases and J 2 bases, with 14 bases left between them. The DNA for the CDR3 is TGCGCCAGCAGCTTGGAGTGGAGGGCATCGAACTATGGCTACACCTTC. Translated: CASSLEWRASNYGYTF.

The genes are TRBV5-1 and TRBJ1-2; possibly TRBD1 for D (5 bases). Trimming shortened V by 0 bases and J by 4 bases, and 7 bases separated the two germline ends. This CDR3 is built from 13 residues. Germline V gene sequence: CDR1 SGHRS, CDR2 YFSETQ. The CDR3 loop is CASSLGDSYGYTF. The DNA for the CDR3 is TGCGCCAGCAGCTTGGGAGACAGCTATGGCTACACCTTC.

There are a few counts of this clone. The chain is built from TRBV24-1 and TRBJ1-2; D is unresolved. V lost 2 bases and J 2 bases, leaving 2 bases between the germline ends. The germline V gene encodes CDR1 KGHDR and CDR2 SFDVKD. CDR3 size: 12 residues. The CDR3 loop is CATSDSNYGYTF. CDR3 sequence (DNA): TGTGCCACCAGTGATTCGAACTATGGCTACACCTTC.

This chain joins TRBV27 and TRBJ2-5, with 10 bases lining up with TRBD1. CDR1 and CDR2 from the germline V gene are MNHEY and SMNVEV (reference sequence). CDR3 length equals 13 residues. The ends lost 5 bases at V and 7 bases at J; junction bases unmatched: 4. The CDR3 sequence: CASSGTGEGTQYF. Here the CDR3 DNA reads TGTGCCAGCAGTGGGACAGGGGAAGGGACCCAGTACTTC.

The chain couples TRBV13 to TRBJ2-7; 7 bases map to TRBD2. Germline trimming cut 5 bases from V and 3 bases from J; bases unmatched to any gene: 7. The CDR3 sequence is 14 residues long. Germline CDR1 is PRHDT and CDR2 is FYEKMQ (reference sequence). The chain's CDR3 is CASSRSGTNYEQYF. The CDR3 region has the DNA TGTGCCAGCAGCCGCTCCGGGACTAACTACGAGCAGTACTTC. Using reference TRBV13 and TRBJ2-7 for the parts outside the CDR3, the full variable domain is AAGVIQSPRHLIKEKRETATLKCYPIPRHDTVYWYQQGPGQDPQFLISFYEKMQSDKGSIPDRFSAQQFSDYHSELNMSSLELGDSALYFCASSRSGTNYEQYFGPGTRLTVT.

The V call is TRBV25-1, the J call TRBJ1-4, with no clear D. The V gene lost 3 bases and the J gene lost 6 bases, with 8 bases spanning the gap. The CDR3 has 13 residues. CDR1 and CDR2 (germline): MGHDK, SYGVNS. CDR3 amino acids: CASSDERDEKLFF. The CDR3, as DNA: TGTGCCAGCAGTGATGAACGGGATGAAAAACTGTTTTTT.

The sample holds a few counts of this clone. The chain uses TRBV19 and TRBJ1-2; tentatively, D is TRBD1 (6 bases). From germline, CDR1 is LNHDA and CDR2 SQIVND (reference sequence). V was clipped by 8 bases and J by 4 bases, with 17 bases between them. The CDR3 totals 14 residues. The CDR3 loop reads CASAGQREGYGYTF. CDR3 nucleotides: TGTGCCAGTGCCGGACAGAGGGAAGGCTATGGCTACACCTTC.

The chain combines TRBV9 with TRBJ1-1, with 10 bases matching TRBD1. Germline-derived CDR1 and CDR2 are SGDLS and YYNGEE. This CDR3 spans 17 amino acids. After removal of 4 bases from V and 7 bases from J, the junction contained 16 bases not matched to a gene. CDR3 protein: CASSPQSGQGLTIEAFF. CDR3 sequence (DNA): TGTGCCAGCAGCCCACAGTCGGGACAGGGGCTAACCATTGAAGCTTTCTTT.

This chain joins TRBV30 and TRBJ2-2; TRBD1 agrees at 9 bases. CDR1 and CDR2 from the germline V gene are GTSNPN and SVGIG (reference sequence). This CDR3 has 14 amino acids. V was pared by 6 bases and J by 4 bases, with 6 bases of the junction left unmatched. The CDR3 DNA reads TGTGCCTGTCACAGGGGGCGTGGCACCGGGGAGCTGTTTTTT. This encodes CACHRGRGTGELFF.

The chain employs TRBV4-1 and TRBJ1-4, with a possible D match to TRBD1 (6 bases). This CDR3 is 16 amino acids long. Germline CDR1 is MGHRA and CDR2 is YSYEKL. The V end lost 4 bases, the J end lost 8 bases, and 20 bases lay between the germline ends. CDR3 sequence (DNA): TGCGCCAGCAGCCCCGACCGGGCCCCGAGGGGGGAAAAACTGTTTTTT. It specifies CASSPDRAPRGEKLFF.

This clone was detected only a few times. The J gene is TRBJ2-2, the V gene TRBV5-4, with 11 bases lining up with TRBD2. With 0 bases clipped from V and 5 bases from J, the junction kept 3 bases outside the gene matches. Germline CDR1 is SGHNT and CDR2 is YYREEE (reference sequence). The CDR3 loop spans 16 amino acids. CDR3 coding DNA: TGTGCCAGCAGCTTGGGACTAGCGGGAAAAACCGGGGAGCTGTTTTTT. This gives the protein CASSLGLAGKTGELFF.

The J gene is TRBJ1-6, the V gene TRBV27; possibly TRBD1 for D (5 bases). Germline V gene data show CDR1 as MNHEY and CDR2 as SMNVEV (reference sequence). The CDR3 is 15 amino acids. The germline V and J ends were trimmed by 3 bases and 5 bases, with 11 bases remaining between them. CDR3 in DNA: TGTGCCAGCAGTTTTCAGACAGCTAATAATTCACCCCTCCACTTT. Protein: CASSFQTANNSPLHF.

The rearrangement uses TRBV5-1 and TRBJ1-1, with D perhaps matching TRBD1 (6 bases). The germline gives CDR1 SGHRS, CDR2 YFSETQ. The CDR3 consists of 14 residues. Trimming took 5 bases from V and 0 from J, leaving 11 bases between them. The CDR3 DNA sequence: TGCGCCAGCAGTACCACAGGGATGAACACTGAAGCTTTCTTT. Translated: CASSTTGMNTEAFF.

The chain joins TRBV28 to TRBJ2-5; 7 nucleotides align to TRBD1. J lost 5 bases, V lost 3 bases, and 3 bases had no gene match. There are 13 residues in the CDR3. The germline CDR1 and CDR2 sequences are MDHEN and SYDVKM. CDR3 sequence: CASSFGTVETQYF. In DNA form, the CDR3 reads TGTGCCAGCAGTTTCGGGACAGTTGAGACCCAGTACTTC.

The chain carries TRBV29-1 and TRBJ1-1, with D possibly TRBD1 on 5 matching bases. Germline V gene data show CDR1 as SQVTM and CDR2 as ANQGSEA. This CDR3 has 16 residues. The V gene lost 8 bases and the J gene lost 6 bases, with 28 bases spanning the gap. In nucleotides, the CDR3 is TGCAGCCTTCGGCTTGGACAAGGTCGATCTAGATCTGAAGCTTTCTTT. It encodes CSLRLGQGRSRSEAFF.

This clone was picked up one time. The V gene is TRBV5-1, the J gene TRBJ2-1; D might be TRBD2 (5 bases). The CDR3 sequence is 15 residues long. The germline gives CDR1 SGHRS, CDR2 YFSETQ. V was pared by 0 bases and J by 5 bases, with 12 bases between. Here the CDR3 DNA reads TGCGCCAGCAGCTTGGCACTAGATGGGCACAATGAGCAGTTCTTC. Its translation is CASSLALDGHNEQFF.

CDR3 residues: CASSYTRTGGHEQYF. The CDR3 nucleotides are TGTGCCAGCAGTTACACCCGGACAGGGGGCCACGAGCAGTACTTC. The V and J genes are TRBV6-2 or TRBV6-3 and TRBJ2-7; TRBD1 matches 11 bases. With V trimmed by 2 bases and J by 5 bases, 5 bases remained unmatched. The CDR3 runs to 15 residues. Germline CDR1 and CDR2: MNHEY and SVGEGT.

This clone was counted a few times. The rearrangement uses TRBV4-1 and TRBJ2-7; TRBD1 aligns across 8 bases. Per germline, CDR1 MGHRA and CDR2 YSYEKL. V lost 4 bases and J lost 2; bases outside the gene matches: 10. This CDR3 contains 16 residues. CDR3 bases: TGCGCCAGCAGCCCCTTGACAGGGGTCCCTGCCTACGAGCAGTACTTC. Its protein product is CASSPLTGVPAYEQYF.

The chain uses TRBV6-2 or TRBV6-3 and TRBJ2-1, with TRBD1 matching 8 bases. This CDR3 contains 20 residues. The germline V gene encodes CDR1 MNHEY and CDR2 SVGEGT. The V and J ends lost 2 bases and 4 bases, in that order; junction bases with no gene match: 19. For the CDR3, the DNA is TGTGCCAGCAGTTACGATCCCGCTTACGCGACAGGGGTAACATACAATGAGCAGTTCTTC. Translating it yields CASSYDPAYATGVTYNEQFF.

This clone came up once. This chain links TRBV6-6 with TRBJ2-1; the match to TRBD1 covers 12 bases. J lost 9 bases, V lost 6 bases, and 3 bases had no gene match. The CDR3 consists of 13 residues. Germline values: CDR1 MNHNY, CDR2 SVGAGI (reference sequence). CDR3 protein: CASSLGQGAEQFF. The CDR3 DNA reads TGTGCCAGCAGCCTGGGACAGGGGGCTGAGCAGTTCTTC.

The chain carries TRBV11-3 and TRBJ2-1; TRBD1 is a possible D gene (5 bases). CDR1 and CDR2 (germline): SGHNT, YENEEA. The V gene lost 1 base and the J gene lost 6 bases, with 13 bases spanning the gap. CDR3 length: 15 amino acids. The CDR3 DNA reads TGTGCCAGCAGCTTAGCGCAGGGCAACCTCAATGAGCAGTTCTTC. This translates into CASSLAQGNLNEQFF. Full variable domain (remainder filled in from reference TRBV11-3 and TRBJ2-1): EAGVVQSPRYKIIEKKQPVAFWCNPISGHNTLYWYLQNLGQGPELLIRYENEEAVDDSQLPKDRFSAERLKGVDSTLKIQPAELGDSAVYLCASSLAQGNLNEQFFGPGTRLTVL.

V usage is TRBV5-1 and J usage is TRBJ1-2; unclear D gene. The CDR3 sequence is 14 residues long. CDR1 is SGHRS, CDR2 YFSETQ, per germline. Trimming pared 0 bases from V and 2 bases from J, leaving 8 bases between. In DNA, the CDR3 is TGCGCCAGCAGCTTGGATTACGAGAACTATGGCTACACCTTC. It encodes CASSLDYENYGYTF.

CDR3 loop: CASSIMGRLNTEAFF. For the CDR3, the DNA is TGTGCCAGTAGTATAATGGGGCGGTTGAACACTGAAGCTTTCTTT. This chain connects TRBV19 to TRBJ1-1, with D possibly being TRBD1 (5 bases). CDR1 is LNHDA and CDR2 is SQIVND in the germline V gene (reference sequence). V was shortened by 2 bases and J by 0 bases, with 10 bases between the two germline ends. This CDR3 spans 15 amino acids.

The chain employs TRBV28 and TRBJ2-7; D is uncertain. The CDR3 is 15 residues long. Germline V gives CDR1 MDHEN, CDR2 SYDVKM. The germline V and J ends were trimmed by 5 bases and 0 bases, with 14 bases remaining between them. CDR3 amino acids: CASSQYFLSSYEQYF. CDR3 in DNA: TGTGCCAGCAGTCAATACTTCCTAAGCTCCTACGAGCAGTACTTC.